These 12 T cell receptor beta chains were sequenced from one sample in a study of siplizumab effects on memory and regulatory T cells. Sequenced by immunoSEQ multiplex PCR; TCRdb stores in-frame clones only, minus some. This repertoire shows under 70,000 clones, about 80% found once; its top ten account for about 0.41%. Sequenced input: memory CD4+ T cells sorted from blood. The receptors derive from a human donor in good health.

The V and J genes are TRBV27 and TRBJ2-7; possibly TRBD1 or TRBD2 for D (5 bases each). Germline CDR1 MNHEY, CDR2 SMNVEV (reference sequence). The ends were cut back, 5 bases at V and 0 bases at J, with 14 bases in the middle. This CDR3 is 15 amino acids long. The CDR3 spells CASSRLGPSSYEQYF. CDR3 bases: TGTGCCAGCAGTCGGCTGGGACCGAGCTCCTACGAGCAGTACTTC.

V gene TRBV4-2 combines with J gene TRBJ2-1; TRBD1 aligns across 11 bases. Germline loops: CDR1 LGHNA, CDR2 YNFKEQ. This CDR3 region has 17 residues. The V gene end was trimmed by 0 bases and the J gene end by 9 bases; junction bases not matched to a gene: 10. The CDR3 DNA follows: TGTGCCAGCAGCCAAGATGCAGGGACAGGGGGTACGCGTGAGCAGTTCTTC. It translates to CASSQDAGTGGTREQFF.

The gene calls are TRBV9 and TRBJ2-3; D may be TRBD1 or TRBD2 (5 bases each). The V gene's germline CDR1 is SGDLS and CDR2 YYNGEE. The germline V and J ends were trimmed by 4 bases and 9 bases, with 21 bases remaining between them. The CDR3 runs 15 residues. The CDR3: CASSLLDSRWDTQYF. DNA for the CDR3: TGTGCCAGCAGCCTCCTGGACTCCCGATGGGACACGCAGTATTTT.

This clone came up once. The J gene is TRBJ2-3, the V gene TRBV7-3; the D gene is possibly TRBD1 (5 bases). This CDR3 is 14 amino acids long. V was clipped by 0 bases and J by 6 bases, with 10 bases between them. Germline V lookup: CDR1 SGHTA, CDR2 FQGTGA. The CDR3 sequence: CASSLTGVGDTQYF. Written as DNA, the CDR3 is TGTGCCAGCAGCTTAACAGGGGTGGGGGATACGCAGTATTTT.

This sequence joins TRBV28 and TRBJ1-1; 8 nucleotides align to TRBD1. V lost 2 bases and J lost 8; bases outside the gene matches: 4. This CDR3 spans 13 amino acids. Per germline, CDR1 MDHEN and CDR2 SYDVKM. DNA of the CDR3: TGTGCCAGCAGTTTAGCAGGGGGCTCCGAAGCTTTCTTT. Its protein product is CASSLAGGSEAFF.

The rearrangement joins TRBV7-9 to TRBJ2-1, with 11 nucleotides matching TRBD2. J gave up 5 bases and V 6 bases, and 3 bases lay outside the gene matches. From germline, CDR1 is SEHNR and CDR2 FQNEAQ (reference sequence). This CDR3 is 14 amino acids long. The CDR3 is CASSNSGGDNEQFF. Here the CDR3 DNA reads TGTGCCAGCAGTAATAGCGGGGGGGACAATGAGCAGTTCTTC.

The chain recombines TRBV5-6 with TRBJ1-2; D call uncertain. Trimming stripped 0 bases from V and 6 bases from J, with 6 bases between. CDR1 is SGHDT, CDR2 YYEEEE, per germline. The CDR3 is made up of 12 amino acids. CDR3: CASSLAGNGYTF. The CDR3 region has the DNA TGTGCCAGCAGCTTGGCGGGAAATGGCTACACCTTC.

The rearrangement links TRBV19 to TRBJ1-2; 7 bases match TRBD1. Losses at the gene ends were 5 bases for V and 8 bases for J; bases not matched to a gene: 5. Germline V gives CDR1 LNHDA, CDR2 SQIVND (reference sequence). CDR3 length: 12 amino acids. The CDR3 sequence: CASSSTGEGYTF. The CDR3 region has the DNA TGTGCCAGTAGTTCTACAGGGGAAGGCTACACCTTC.

The chain links TRBV20-1 to TRBJ1-1; 7 bases fit TRBD1. Trimming at V came to 6 bases and at J to 8 bases, leaving 6 bases not matched to a gene. CDR3 length: 11 amino acids. Per the germline V gene, CDR1 is DFQATT and CDR2 is SNEGSKA (reference sequence). DNA of the CDR3: TGCAGTGCGCAGGGGGGCTGGGAAGCTTTCTTT. This translates into CSAQGGWEAFF.

The V and J genes are TRBV6-6 and TRBJ2-1, with D possibly TRBD2 on 6 matching bases. Germline V lookup: CDR1 MNHNY, CDR2 SVGAGI (reference sequence). The CDR3 sequence is 11 residues long. V lost 8 bases to trimming and J lost 6 bases, with 8 bases between them. In DNA form, the CDR3 reads TGTGCCAGCGGGGGGATCAATGAGCAGTTCTTC. Translated: CASGGINEQFF.

The chain has TRBV2 and TRBJ1-3; D is uncertain. Germline values: CDR1 SNHLY, CDR2 FYNNEI. V was cut by 4 bases and J by 0 bases, with 7 bases left in between. CDR3 length: 14 amino acids. The CDR3 sequence: CASSAGTSGNTIYF. CDR3 in DNA: TGTGCCAGCAGTGCTGGAACCTCTGGAAACACCATATATTTT.

The rearrangement uses TRBV2 and TRBJ2-3, with 7 bases lining up with TRBD2. The CDR3 loop spans 14 amino acids. Germline assignment: CDR1 SNHLY and CDR2 FYNNEI. After removal of 4 bases from V and 5 bases from J, the junction contained 6 bases not matched to a gene. CDR3 in DNA: TGTGCCAGCAGTGGGGCTAGCGGTAGAGATACGCAGTATTTT. Translation: CASSGASGRDTQYF.